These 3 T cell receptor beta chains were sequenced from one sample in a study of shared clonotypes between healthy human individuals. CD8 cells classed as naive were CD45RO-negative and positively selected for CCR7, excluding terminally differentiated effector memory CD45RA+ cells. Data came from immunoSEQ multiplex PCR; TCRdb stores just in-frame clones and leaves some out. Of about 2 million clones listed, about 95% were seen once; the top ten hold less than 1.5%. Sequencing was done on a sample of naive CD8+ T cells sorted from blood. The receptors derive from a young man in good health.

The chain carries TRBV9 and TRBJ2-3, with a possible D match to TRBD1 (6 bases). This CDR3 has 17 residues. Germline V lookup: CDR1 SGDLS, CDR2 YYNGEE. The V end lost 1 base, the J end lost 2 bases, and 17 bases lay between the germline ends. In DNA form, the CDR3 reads TGTGCCAGCAGCGTAAATTCAGGGGAGTATCTCACAGATACGCAGTATTTT. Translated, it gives CASSVNSGEYLTDTQYF.

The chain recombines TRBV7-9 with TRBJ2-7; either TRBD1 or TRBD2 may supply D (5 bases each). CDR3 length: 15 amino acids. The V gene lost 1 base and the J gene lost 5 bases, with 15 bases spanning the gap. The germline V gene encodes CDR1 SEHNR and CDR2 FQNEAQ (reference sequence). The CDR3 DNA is TGTGCCAGCAGCTTAGAAGGGGACCTAGCTCACGAGCAGTACTTC. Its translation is CASSLEGDLAHEQYF.

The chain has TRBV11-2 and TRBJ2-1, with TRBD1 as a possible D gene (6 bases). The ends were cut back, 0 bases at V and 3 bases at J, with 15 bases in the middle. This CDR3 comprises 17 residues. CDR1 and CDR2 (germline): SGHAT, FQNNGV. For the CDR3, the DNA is TGTGCCAGCAGCTTAGACGCAGGGGCCGGGTTCTACAATGAGCAGTTCTTC. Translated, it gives CASSLDAGAGFYNEQFF.